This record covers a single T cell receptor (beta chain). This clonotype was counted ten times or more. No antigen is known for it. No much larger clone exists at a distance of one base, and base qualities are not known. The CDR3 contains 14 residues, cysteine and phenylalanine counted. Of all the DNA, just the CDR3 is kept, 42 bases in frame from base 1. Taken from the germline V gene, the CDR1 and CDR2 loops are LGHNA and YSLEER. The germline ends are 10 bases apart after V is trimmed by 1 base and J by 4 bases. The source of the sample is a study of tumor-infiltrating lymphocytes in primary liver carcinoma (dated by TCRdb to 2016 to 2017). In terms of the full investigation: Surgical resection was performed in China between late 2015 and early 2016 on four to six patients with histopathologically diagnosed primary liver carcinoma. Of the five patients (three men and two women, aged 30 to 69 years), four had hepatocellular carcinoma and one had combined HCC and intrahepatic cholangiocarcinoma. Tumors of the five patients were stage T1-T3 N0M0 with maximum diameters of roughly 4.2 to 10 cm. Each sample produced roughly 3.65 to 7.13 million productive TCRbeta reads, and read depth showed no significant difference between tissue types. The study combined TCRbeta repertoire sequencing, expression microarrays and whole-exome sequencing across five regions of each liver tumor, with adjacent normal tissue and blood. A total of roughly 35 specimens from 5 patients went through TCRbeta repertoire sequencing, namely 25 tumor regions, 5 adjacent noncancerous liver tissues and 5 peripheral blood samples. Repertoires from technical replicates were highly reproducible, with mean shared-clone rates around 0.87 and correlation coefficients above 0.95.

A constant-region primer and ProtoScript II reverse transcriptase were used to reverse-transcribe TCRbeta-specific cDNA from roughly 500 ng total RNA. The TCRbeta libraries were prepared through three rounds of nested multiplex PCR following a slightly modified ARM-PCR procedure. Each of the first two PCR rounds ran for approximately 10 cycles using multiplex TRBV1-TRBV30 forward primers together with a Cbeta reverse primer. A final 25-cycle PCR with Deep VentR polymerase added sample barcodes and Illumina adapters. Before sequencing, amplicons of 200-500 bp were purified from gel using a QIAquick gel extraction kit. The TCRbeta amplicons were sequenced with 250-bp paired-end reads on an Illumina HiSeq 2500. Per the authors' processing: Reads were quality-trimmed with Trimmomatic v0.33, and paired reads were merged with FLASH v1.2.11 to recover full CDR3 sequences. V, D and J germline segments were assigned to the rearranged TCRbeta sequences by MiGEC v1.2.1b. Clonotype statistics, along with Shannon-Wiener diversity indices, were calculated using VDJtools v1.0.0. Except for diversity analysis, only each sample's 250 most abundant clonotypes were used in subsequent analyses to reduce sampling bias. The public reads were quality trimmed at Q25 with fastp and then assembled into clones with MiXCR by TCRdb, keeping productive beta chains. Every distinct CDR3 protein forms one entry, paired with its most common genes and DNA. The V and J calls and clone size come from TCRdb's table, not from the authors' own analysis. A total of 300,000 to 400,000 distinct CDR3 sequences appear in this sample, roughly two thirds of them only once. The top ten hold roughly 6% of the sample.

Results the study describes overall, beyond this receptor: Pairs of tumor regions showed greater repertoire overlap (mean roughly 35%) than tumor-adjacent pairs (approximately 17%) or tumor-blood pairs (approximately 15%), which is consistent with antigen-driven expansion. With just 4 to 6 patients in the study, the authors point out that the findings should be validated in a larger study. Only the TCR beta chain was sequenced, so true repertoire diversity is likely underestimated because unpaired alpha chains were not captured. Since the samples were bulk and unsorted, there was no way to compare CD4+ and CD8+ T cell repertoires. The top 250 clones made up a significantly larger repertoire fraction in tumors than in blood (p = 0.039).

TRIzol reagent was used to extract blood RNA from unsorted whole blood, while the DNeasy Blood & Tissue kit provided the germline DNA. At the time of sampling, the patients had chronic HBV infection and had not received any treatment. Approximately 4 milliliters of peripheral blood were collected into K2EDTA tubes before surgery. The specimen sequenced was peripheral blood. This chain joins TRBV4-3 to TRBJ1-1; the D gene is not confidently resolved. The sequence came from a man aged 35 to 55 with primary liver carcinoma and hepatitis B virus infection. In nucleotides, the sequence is TGCGCCAGCAGCCAAGGAGGATACGGCACTGAAGCTTTCTTT. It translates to CASSQGGYGTEAFF.